This TCR beta chain came from a study of cytomegalovirus exposure and HLA in healthy donors. At the level of the study: Unique TCRs from HLA-typed donors, 70 million to 100 million of them, were held in an early data release.

The primer mix had 60 Vbeta and 13 Jbeta primers. Clones were sequenced by immunoSEQ multiplex PCR, and TCRdb holds only the in-frame ones, with some missing. The data contain some 170,000 clones, about 71% of them singletons. Trimming took 10 bases from V and 9 from J, leaving 16 bases between them. Germline V gene lookup returns CDR1 MNHNS and CDR2 SASEGT. The CDR3 runs to 13 residues. For this clone: Its matching antigen is unknown.

Study observations and caveats: The authors later found most CMV-associated TCR beta chains appeared HLA-restricted. Associated with cytomegalovirus, according to the listing, were fewer than 200 TCR beta chains. Of the V segments, some could not be distinguished, including TRBV6-2 and TRBV6-3, and were excluded.

The chain is built from TRBV6-1 and TRBJ1-6, with D possibly TRBD1 on 6 matching bases. Material: PBMCs. The receptor comes from a woman in her thirties in good health and CMV-seronegative. The CDR3 sequence: CATIDRTGSPLHF. CDR3 coding DNA: TGTGCCACCATAGACAGGACCGGTTCACCCCTCCACTTT.